This T cell receptor (beta chain) was captured by sequencing in a study of response to subunit inactivated influenza vaccine listed by TCRdb under 2018. In terms of the full investigation: Deep quantitative T cell receptor repertoire profiling was used in the study to track responses to a trivalent subunit inactivated influenza vaccine. General findings and caveats noted by the study authors: According to the authors, only a limited number of new T cells may be recruited by each seasonal influenza vaccination.

Preparation of the library involved RT-PCR. TCRdb records Illumina HiSeq 2500 as the sequencer. The public reads were reprocessed in TCRdb via fastp at Q25 and MiXCR, keeping in-frame beta chains. Each CDR3 protein appears once, grouped with its most common genes and DNA. The sample table lists about 480,000 distinct CDR3 sequences, roughly 27% of them with a count of one. The top ten hold less than 2.5% of the sample. Counted from cysteine to phenylalanine, this CDR3 has 12 amino acids. Just the 36-base CDR3 DNA is kept, in frame starting at base 1. Taken from the germline V gene (reference sequence), the CDR1 and CDR2 loops are DFQATT and SNEGSKA. The junction carries 13 bases between V and J, which are trimmed by 3 bases and 10 bases respectively. This clonotype was counted only a few times. This receptor's antigen is unknown. The input lacks base qualities; no much larger clone sits a single base away.

This clonotype was obtained from a man aged 45-65 years who received an inactivated influenza vaccine. Donor details come from another sample of the same person, matched by shared clones. The specimen comprised CD4+ T cells sorted from PBMCs, sampled roughly 5 days after vaccination. The rearrangement joined TRBV20-1 to TRBJ2-1; confidence is insufficient to name the D gene. The DNA sequence follows: TGCAGTGCTAGGTCGGGCGGATGGGAGCAGTTCTTC. This encodes CSARSGGWEQFF.